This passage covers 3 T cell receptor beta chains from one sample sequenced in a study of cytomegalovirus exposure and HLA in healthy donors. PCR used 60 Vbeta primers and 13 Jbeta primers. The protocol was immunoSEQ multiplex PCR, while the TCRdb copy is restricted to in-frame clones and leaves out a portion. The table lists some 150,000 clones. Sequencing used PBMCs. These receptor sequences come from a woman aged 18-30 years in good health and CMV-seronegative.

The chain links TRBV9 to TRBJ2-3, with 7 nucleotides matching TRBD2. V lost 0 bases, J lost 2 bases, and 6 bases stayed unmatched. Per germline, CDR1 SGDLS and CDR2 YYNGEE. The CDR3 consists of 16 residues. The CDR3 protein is CASSVESRDYTDTQYF. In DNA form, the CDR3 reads TGTGCCAGCAGCGTAGAGTCCAGGGACTACACAGATACGCAGTATTTT.

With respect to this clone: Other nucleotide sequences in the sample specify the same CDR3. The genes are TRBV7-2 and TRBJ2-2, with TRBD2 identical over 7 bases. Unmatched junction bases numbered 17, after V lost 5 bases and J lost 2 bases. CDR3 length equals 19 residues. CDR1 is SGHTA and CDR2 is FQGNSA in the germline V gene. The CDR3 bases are TGTGCCAGCAGCGGGGGGGGGAGGCGCAGCGGTTACAACACCGGGGAGCTGTTTTTT. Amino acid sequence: CASSGGGRRSGYNTGELFF. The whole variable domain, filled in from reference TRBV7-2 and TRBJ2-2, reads GAGVSQSPSNKVTEKGKDVELRCDPISGHTALYWYRQSLGQGLEFLIYFQGNSAPDKSGLPSDRFSAERTGGSVSTLTIQRTQQEDSAVYLCASSGGGRRSGYNTGELFFGEGSRLTVL.

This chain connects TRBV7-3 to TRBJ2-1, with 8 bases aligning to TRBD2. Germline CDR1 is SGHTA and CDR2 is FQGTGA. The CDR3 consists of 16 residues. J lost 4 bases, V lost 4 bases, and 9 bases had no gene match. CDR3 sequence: CASSSEGVAGYNEQFF. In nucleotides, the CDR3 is TGTGCCAGCAGCTCCGAGGGGGTAGCGGGGTACAATGAGCAGTTCTTC.